This T cell receptor (beta chain) was captured in a study of blood T cell repertoires in COVID-19. Study background: The United States, Italy and Spain were the sources of the acute and convalescent COVID-19 samples. T cells, B-cell-depleted T cells, or PBMCs supplied cDNA or gDNA.

TCRdb's table, derived via immunoSEQ multiplex PCR, lists solely in-frame clones and lacks some. The sample has some 120,000 clones; around 78% are singletons. CDR3 length: 15 residues. CDR1 and CDR2 (germline): LGHDT, YNNKEL (reference sequence). Losses at the gene ends were 5 bases for V and 4 bases for J; bases not matched to a gene: 5. The TCR was taken from a young man with acute or convalescent COVID-19. The V and J genes are TRBV3-1 (or the pseudogene TRBV3-2) and TRBJ2-3; TRBD2 aligns across 11 bases. Sequencing was carried out using peripheral blood. DNA for the CDR3: TGTGCCAGCAGCGATAGCGGGGGGGCCCCAGATACGCAGTATTTT. Its protein is CASSDSGGAPDTQYF.